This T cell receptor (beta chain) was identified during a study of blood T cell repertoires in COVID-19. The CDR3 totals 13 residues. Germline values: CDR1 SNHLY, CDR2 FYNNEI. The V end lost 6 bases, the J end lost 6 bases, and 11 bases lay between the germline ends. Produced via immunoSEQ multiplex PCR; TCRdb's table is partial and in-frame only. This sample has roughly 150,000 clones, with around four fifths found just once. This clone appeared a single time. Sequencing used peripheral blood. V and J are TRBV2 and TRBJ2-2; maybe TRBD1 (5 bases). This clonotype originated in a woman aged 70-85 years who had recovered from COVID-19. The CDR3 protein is CASRDTGPGELFF. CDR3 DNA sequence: TGTGCCAGCAGGGACACCGGGCCCGGGGAGCTGTTTTTT.